The TCR beta chain under discussion was sequenced for a study of T cell responses to AZD1222 COVID-19 vaccine. In this sample, this clone turned up once. Its antigen is not known. Study-wide results and limits: Targeting of unmutated variant regions was reportedly seen in nearly half of spike-specific TCRs. Possibly, clonal diversity was underestimated; donors were largely white British and included more females.

Method: immunoSEQ multiplex PCR; TCRdb's copy keeps in-frame clones and lacks some. This sample has around 170,000 clones; approximately 91% occur once, and the top ten carry approximately 0.97%. This CDR3 spans 16 amino acids. Trimming took 3 bases from V and 0 from J; bases not matched to a gene: 8. Per the germline V gene, CDR1 is KGHSH and CDR2 is LQKENI. This TCR came from an adult in good health. J is TRBJ2-7 and V is TRBV18; 7 bases are a match to TRBD1. The sequencing here drew on peripheral blood, taken on day 0 of AZD1222 vaccination. The chain's CDR3 is CASSPAGTASSYEQYF. The CDR3 nucleotides are TGTGCCAGCTCACCGGCCGGGACAGCGAGCTCCTACGAGCAGTACTTC.